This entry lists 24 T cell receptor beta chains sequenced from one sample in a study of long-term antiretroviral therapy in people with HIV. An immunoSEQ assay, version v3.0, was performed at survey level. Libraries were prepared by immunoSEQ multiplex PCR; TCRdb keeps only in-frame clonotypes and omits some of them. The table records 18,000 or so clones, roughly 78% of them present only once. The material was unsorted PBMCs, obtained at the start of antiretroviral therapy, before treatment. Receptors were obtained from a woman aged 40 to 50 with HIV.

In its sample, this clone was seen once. CDR3 coding DNA: TGCGCCAGCAGCTCGGGAGGGTCAACCTACGAGCAGTACTTC. Encoded protein: CASSSGGSTYEQYF. V and J are TRBV5-1 and TRBJ2-7; 8 nucleotides align to TRBD2. V lost 3 bases, J lost 2 bases, and 4 bases stayed unmatched. CDR1 and CDR2 from the germline V gene are SGHRS and YFSETQ. CDR3 length: 14 residues.

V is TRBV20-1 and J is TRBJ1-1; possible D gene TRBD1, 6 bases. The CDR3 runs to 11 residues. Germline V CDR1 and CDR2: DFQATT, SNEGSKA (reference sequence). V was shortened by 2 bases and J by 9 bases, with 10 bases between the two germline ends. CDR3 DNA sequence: TGCAGTGCTAGATTCCGGGGGCAAGCTTTCTTT. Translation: CSARFRGQAFF.

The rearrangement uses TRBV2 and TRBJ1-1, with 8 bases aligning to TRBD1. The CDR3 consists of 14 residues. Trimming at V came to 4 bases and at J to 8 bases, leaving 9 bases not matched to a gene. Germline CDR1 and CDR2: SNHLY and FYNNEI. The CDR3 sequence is CASSGQGHRGEAFF. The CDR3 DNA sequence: TGTGCCAGCAGTGGACAGGGCCACAGGGGGGAAGCTTTCTTT.

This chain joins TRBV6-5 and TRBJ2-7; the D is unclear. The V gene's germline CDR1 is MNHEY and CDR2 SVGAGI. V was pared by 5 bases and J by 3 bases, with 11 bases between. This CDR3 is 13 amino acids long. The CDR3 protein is CASSHPVSYEQYF. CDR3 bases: TGTGCCAGCAGTCACCCAGTGAGCTACGAGCAGTACTTC.

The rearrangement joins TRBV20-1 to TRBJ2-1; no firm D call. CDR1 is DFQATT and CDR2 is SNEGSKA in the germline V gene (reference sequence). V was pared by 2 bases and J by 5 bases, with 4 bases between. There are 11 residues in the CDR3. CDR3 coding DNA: TGCAGTGCTAGACTGGACAATGAGCAGTTCTTC. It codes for CSARLDNEQFF.

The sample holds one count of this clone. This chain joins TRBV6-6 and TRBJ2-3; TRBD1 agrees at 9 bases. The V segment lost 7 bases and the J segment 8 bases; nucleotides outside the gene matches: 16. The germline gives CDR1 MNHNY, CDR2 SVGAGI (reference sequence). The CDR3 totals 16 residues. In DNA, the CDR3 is TGTGCCAGCACTCATCGGGGACAGGGCATCGCGGGTACGCAGTATTTT. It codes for CASTHRGQGIAGTQYF.

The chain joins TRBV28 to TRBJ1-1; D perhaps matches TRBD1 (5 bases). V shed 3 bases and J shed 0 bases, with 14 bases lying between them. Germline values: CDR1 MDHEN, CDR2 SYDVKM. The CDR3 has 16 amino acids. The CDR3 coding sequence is TGTGCCAGCAGTTTTCCGGCAGGGTTGGTGAACACTGAAGCTTTCTTT. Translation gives CASSFPAGLVNTEAFF.

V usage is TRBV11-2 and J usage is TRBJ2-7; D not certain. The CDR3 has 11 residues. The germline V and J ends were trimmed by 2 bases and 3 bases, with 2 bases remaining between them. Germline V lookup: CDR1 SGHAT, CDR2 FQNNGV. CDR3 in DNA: TGTGCCAGCAGCTTATTCTACGAGCAGTACTTC. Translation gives CASSLFYEQYF.

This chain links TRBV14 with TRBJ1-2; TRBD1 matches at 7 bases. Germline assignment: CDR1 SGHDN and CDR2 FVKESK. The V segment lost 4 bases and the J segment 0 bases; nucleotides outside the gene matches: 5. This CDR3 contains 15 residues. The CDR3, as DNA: TGTGCCAGCAGCCTTACAGGGGAGACTAACTATGGCTACACCTTC. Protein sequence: CASSLTGETNYGYTF.

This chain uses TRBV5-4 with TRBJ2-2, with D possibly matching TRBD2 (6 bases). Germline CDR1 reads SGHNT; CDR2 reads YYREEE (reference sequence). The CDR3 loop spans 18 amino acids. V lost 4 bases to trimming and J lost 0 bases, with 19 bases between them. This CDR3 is CASSQLIGTDANTGELFF. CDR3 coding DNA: TGTGCCAGCAGCCAACTTATAGGGACTGACGCGAACACCGGGGAGCTGTTTTTT.

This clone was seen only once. CDR3 nucleotides: TGTGCCAGCAGCGTAGATGGGGGACAGGCCTCCTACGAGCAGTACTTC. Its protein product is CASSVDGGQASYEQYF. This chain joins TRBV9 and TRBJ2-7; TRBD1 agrees at 8 bases. The CDR3 runs to 16 residues. The germline CDR1 and CDR2 sequences are SGDLS and YYNGEE. The V segment lost 0 bases and the J segment 0 bases; nucleotides outside the gene matches: 5. Based on the CDR3 plus reference TRBV9 and TRBJ2-7, the full variable domain is DSGVTQTPKHLITATGQRVTLRCSPRSGDLSVYWYQQSLDQGLQFLIQYYNGEERAKGNILERFSAQQFPDLHSELNLSSLELGDSALYFCASSVDGGQASYEQYFGPGTRLTVT.

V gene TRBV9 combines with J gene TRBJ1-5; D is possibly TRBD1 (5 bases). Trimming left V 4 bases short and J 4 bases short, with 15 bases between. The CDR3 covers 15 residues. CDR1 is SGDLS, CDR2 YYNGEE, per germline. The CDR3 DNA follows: TGTGCCAGCAGCTCCCAGGGTGGGGGAAATCAGCCCCAGCATTTT. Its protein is CASSSQGGGNQPQHF.

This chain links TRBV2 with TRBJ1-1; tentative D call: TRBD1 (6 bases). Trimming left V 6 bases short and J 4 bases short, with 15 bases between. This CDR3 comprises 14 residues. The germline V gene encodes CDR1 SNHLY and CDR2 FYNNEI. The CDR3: CASRSQGFGTEAFF. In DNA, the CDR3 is TGTGCCAGCAGGTCACAGGGTTTTGGCACTGAAGCTTTCTTT.

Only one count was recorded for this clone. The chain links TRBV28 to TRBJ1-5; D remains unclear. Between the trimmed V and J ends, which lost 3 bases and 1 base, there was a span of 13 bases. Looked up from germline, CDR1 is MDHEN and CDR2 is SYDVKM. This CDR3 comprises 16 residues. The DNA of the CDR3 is TGTGCCAGCAGTTTCCTCGCGATAAGGAGCAATCAGCCCCAGCATTTT. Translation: CASSFLAIRSNQPQHF.

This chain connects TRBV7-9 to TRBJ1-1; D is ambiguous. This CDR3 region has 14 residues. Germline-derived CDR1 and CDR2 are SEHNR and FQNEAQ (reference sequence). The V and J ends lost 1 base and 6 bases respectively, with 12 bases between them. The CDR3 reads CASSLGVGEAEAFF. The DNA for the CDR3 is TGTGCCAGCAGCTTAGGGGTAGGAGAGGCTGAAGCTTTCTTT.

The CDR3 here is CASRGSYEQYF. In DNA form, the CDR3 reads TGCGCCAGCCGGGGGTCCTACGAGCAGTACTTC. The rearrangement uses TRBV5-1 and TRBJ2-7; TRBD2 is a possible D gene (6 bases). This CDR3 region has 11 residues. From germline, CDR1 is SGHRS and CDR2 YFSETQ. The V end was cut by 7 bases, the J end by 1 base, with 6 bases between.

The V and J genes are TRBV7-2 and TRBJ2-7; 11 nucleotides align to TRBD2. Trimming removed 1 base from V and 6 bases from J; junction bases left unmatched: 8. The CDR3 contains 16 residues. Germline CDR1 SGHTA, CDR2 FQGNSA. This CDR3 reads CASSLGGSGGATEQYF. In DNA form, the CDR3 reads TGTGCCAGCAGCTTAGGGGGTAGCGGGGGGGCTACCGAGCAGTACTTC.

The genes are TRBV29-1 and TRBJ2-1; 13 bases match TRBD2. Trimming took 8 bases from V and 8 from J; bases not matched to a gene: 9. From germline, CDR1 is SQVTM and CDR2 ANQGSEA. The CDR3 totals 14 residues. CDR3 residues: CSWEGTSGDHEQFF. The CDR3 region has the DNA TGCAGCTGGGAAGGGACTAGCGGGGATCATGAGCAGTTCTTC.

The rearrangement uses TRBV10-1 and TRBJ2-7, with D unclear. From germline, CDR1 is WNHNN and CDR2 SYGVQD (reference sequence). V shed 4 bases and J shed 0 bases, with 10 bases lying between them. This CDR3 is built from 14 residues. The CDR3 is CASSGADHSYEQYF. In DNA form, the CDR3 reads TGCGCCAGCAGTGGGGCGGACCACTCCTACGAGCAGTACTTC.

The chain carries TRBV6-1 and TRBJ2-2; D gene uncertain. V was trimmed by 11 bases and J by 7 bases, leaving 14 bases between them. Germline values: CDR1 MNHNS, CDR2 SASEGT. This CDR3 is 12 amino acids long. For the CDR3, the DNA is TGTGCCCTCCTCCTAGGATACGGGGAGCTGTTTTTT. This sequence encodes CALLLGYGELFF.

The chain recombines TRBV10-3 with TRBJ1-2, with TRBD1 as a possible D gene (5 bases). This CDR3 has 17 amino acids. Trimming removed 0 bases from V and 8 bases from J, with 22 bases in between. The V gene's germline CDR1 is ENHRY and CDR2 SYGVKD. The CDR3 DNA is TGTGCCATCAGTGAGTCGACGGGGCAGGGTGGCCTAGGGGGCTACACCTTC. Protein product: CAISESTGQGGLGGYTF.

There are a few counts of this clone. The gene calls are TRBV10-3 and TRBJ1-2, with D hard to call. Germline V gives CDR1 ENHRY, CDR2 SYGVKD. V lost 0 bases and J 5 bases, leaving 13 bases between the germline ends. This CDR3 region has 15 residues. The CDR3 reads CAISESSPRVYGYTF. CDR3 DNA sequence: TGTGCCATCAGTGAGTCATCTCCTCGGGTGTATGGCTACACCTTC.

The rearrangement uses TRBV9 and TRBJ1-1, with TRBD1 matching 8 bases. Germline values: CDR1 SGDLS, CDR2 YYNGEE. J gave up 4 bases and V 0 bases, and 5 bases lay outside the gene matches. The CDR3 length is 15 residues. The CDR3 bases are TGTGCCAGCAGCGTAGGGACAGGGTCGGGCACTGAAGCTTTCTTT. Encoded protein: CASSVGTGSGTEAFF.

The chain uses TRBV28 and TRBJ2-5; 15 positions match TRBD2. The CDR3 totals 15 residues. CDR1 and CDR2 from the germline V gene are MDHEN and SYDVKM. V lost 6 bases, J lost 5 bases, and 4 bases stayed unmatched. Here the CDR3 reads CASRFGLAGGETQYF. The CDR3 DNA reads TGTGCCAGCAGATTTGGACTAGCGGGGGGGGAGACCCAGTACTTC.